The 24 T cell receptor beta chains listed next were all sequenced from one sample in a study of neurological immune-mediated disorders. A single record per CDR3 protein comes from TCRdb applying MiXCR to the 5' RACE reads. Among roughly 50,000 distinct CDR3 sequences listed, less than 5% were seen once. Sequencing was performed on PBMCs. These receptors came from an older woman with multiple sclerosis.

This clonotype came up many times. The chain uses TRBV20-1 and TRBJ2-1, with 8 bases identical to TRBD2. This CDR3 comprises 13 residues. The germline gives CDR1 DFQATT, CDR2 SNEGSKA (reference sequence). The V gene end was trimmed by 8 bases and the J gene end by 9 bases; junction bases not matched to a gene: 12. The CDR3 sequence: CSHLSGGFSEQFF. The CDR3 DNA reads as TGCAGTCATCTGAGCGGGGGCTTCAGTGAGCAGTTCTTC.

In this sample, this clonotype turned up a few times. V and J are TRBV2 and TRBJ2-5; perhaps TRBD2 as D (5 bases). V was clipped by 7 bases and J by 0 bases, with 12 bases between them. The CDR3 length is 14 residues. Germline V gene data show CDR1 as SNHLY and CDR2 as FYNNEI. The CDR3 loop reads CASIETGNQETQYF. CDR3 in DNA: TGTGCCAGCATCGAAACGGGGAACCAAGAGACCCAGTACTTC.

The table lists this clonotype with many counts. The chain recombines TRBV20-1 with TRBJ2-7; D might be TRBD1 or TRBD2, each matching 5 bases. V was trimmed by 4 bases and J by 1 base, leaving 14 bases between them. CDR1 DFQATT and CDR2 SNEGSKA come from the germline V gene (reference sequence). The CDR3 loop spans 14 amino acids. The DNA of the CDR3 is TGCAGTGCTACCAAGAGGGACGGTTCCTACGAGCAGTACTTC. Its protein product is CSATKRDGSYEQYF.

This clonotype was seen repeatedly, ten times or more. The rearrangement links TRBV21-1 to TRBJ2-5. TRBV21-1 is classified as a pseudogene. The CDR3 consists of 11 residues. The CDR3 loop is CASSTYETQYF. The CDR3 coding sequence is TGTGCCAGCAGCACGTATGAGACCCAGTACTTC.

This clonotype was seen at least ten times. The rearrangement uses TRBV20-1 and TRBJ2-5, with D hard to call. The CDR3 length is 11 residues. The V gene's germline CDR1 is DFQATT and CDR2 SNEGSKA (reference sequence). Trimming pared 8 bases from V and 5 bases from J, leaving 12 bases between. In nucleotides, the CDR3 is TGCAGTCAACGGGTATCCGAGACCCAGTACTTC. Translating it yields CSQRVSETQYF.

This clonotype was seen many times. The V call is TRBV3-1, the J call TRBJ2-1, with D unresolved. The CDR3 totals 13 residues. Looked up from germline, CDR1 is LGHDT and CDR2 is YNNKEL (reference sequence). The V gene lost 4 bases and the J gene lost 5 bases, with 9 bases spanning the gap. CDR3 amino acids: CASSRAINNEQFF. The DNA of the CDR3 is TGTGCCAGCAGCCGGGCTATCAACAATGAGCAGTTCTTC.

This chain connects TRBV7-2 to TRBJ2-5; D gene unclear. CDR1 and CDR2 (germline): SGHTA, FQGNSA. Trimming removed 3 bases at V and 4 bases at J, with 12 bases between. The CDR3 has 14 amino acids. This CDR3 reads CASSFYSRRETQYF. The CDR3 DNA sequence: TGTGCCAGCAGCTTTTATTCACGCAGAGAGACCCAGTACTTC.

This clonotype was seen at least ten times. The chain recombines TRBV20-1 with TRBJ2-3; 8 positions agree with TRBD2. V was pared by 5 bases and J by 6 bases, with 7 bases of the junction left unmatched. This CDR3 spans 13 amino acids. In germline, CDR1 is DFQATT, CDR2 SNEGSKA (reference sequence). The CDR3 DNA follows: TGCAGTGCTCTTCCGGGACTAGAGGATACGCAGTATTTT. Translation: CSALPGLEDTQYF.

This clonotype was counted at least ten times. This CDR3 reads CASSLGPRNTGELFF. CDR3 DNA: TGTGCCAGCAGCTTGGGACCCCGGAACACCGGGGAGCTGTTTTTT. The chain uses TRBV5-5 and TRBJ2-2, with unresolved D. The V end was cut by 0 bases, the J end by 1 base, with 7 bases between. The CDR3 loop spans 15 amino acids. The germline V gene encodes CDR1 SGHKS and CDR2 YYEKEE (reference sequence).

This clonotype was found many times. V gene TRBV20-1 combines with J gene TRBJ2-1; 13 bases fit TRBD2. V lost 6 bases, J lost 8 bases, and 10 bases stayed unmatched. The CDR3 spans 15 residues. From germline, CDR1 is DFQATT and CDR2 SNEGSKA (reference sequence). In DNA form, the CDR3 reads TGCAGTGCGTCGCAGAGGACTAGCGGGAGAGATGAGCAGTTCTTC. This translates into CSASQRTSGRDEQFF.

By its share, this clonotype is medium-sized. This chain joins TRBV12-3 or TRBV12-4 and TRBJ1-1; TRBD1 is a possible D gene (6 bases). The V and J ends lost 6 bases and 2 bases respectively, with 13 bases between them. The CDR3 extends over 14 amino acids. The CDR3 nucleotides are TGTGCCAGCAGCACTTTGACAGGAAACACTGAAGCTTTCTTT. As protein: CASSTLTGNTEAFF.

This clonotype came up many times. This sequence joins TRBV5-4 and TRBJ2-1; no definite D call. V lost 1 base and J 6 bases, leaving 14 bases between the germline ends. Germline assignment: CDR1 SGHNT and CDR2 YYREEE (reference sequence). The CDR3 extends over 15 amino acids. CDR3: CASSLKGPTGNEQFF. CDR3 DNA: TGTGCCAGCAGCTTGAAGGGTCCTACTGGCAATGAGCAGTTCTTC.

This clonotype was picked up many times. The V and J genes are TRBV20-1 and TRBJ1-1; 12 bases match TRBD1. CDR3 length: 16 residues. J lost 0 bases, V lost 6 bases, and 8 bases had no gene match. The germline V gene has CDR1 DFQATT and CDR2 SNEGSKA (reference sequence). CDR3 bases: TGCAGTGCCCTAAGAGGGGACAGGGGGCTGAACACTGAAGCTTTCTTT. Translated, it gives CSALRGDRGLNTEAFF.

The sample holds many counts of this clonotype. The CDR3 sequence: CASSQVANSFHNEQFF. CDR3 DNA: TGCGCCAGCAGCCAAGTAGCCAATTCGTTCCACAATGAGCAGTTCTTC. This sequence joins TRBV4-3 and TRBJ2-1; D call uncertain. Trimming took off 1 base at V and 5 bases at J, with 15 bases between the two ends. The CDR3 consists of 16 residues. Germline assignment: CDR1 LGHNA and CDR2 YSLEER.

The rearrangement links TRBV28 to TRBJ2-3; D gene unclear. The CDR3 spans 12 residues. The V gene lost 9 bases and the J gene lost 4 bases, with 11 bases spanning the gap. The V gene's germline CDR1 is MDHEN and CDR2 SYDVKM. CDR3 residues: CASAAPSDTQYF. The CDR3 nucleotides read TGTGCCAGTGCTGCCCCGTCAGATACGCAGTATTTT.

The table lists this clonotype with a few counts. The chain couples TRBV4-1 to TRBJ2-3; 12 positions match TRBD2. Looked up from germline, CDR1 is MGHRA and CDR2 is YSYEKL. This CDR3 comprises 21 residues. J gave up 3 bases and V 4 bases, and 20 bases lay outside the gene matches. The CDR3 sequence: CASSPRRGETSGSIETDTQYF. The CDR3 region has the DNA TGCGCCAGCAGCCCACGCCGGGGAGAGACTAGCGGGAGCATTGAGACAGATACGCAGTATTTT.

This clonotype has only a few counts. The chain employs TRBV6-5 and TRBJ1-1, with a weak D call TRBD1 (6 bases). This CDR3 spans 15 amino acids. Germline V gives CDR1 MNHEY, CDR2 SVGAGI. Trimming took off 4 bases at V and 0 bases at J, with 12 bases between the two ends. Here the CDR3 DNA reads TGTGCCAGCAGTTTTGCCGGACAGTTGAACACTGAAGCTTTCTTT. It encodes CASSFAGQLNTEAFF.

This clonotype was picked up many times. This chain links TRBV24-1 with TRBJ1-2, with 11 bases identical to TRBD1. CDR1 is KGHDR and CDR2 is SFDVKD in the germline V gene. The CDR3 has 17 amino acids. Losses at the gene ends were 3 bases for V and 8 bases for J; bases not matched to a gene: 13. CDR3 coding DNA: TGTGCCACCAGTGATAACCACGGACAGGGGGCAATTGGGGGCTACACCTTC. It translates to CATSDNHGQGAIGGYTF.

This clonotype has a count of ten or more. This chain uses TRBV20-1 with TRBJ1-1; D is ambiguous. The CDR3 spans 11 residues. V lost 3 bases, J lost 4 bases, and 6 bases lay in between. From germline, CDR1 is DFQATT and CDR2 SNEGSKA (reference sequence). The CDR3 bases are TGCAGTGCTAGTGGTGGCACTGAAGCTTTCTTT. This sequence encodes CSASGGTEAFF.

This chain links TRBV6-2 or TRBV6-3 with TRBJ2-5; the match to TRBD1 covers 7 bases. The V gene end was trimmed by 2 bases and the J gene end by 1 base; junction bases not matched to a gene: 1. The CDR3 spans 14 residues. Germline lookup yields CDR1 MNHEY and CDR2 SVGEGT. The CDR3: CASSYGTAQETQYF. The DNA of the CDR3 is TGTGCCAGCAGTTACGGGACAGCCCAAGAGACCCAGTACTTC.

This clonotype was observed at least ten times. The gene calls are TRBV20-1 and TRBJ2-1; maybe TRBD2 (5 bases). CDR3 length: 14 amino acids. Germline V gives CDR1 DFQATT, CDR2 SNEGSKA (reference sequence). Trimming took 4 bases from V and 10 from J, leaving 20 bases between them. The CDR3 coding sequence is TGCAGTGCTACAGGACTCGTAGAGGTTGGAGAGCAGTTCTTC. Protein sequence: CSATGLVEVGEQFF.

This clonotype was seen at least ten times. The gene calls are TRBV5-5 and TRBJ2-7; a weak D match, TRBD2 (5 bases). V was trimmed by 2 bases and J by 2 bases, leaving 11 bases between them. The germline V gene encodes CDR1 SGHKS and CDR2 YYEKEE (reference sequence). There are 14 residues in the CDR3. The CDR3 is CASSFRTGTYEQYF. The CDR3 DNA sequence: TGTGCCAGCAGCTTCCGGACGGGAACCTACGAGCAGTACTTC.

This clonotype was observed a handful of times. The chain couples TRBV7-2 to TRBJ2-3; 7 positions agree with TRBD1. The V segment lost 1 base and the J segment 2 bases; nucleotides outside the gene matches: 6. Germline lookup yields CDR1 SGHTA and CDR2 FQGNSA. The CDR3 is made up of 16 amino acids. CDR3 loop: CASSLGPGGPTDTQYF. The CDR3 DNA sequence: TGTGCCAGCAGCTTAGGCCCAGGGGGACCCACAGATACGCAGTATTTT.

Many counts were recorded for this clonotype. The CDR3 DNA reads as TGTGCCATCAGTGTGGCAGGGGAGGCAGATACGCAGTATTTT. This sequence encodes CAISVAGEADTQYF. The V and J genes are TRBV10-3 and TRBJ2-3; D is tentatively TRBD1 or TRBD2 (6 bases each). The ends were cut back, 4 bases at V and 4 bases at J, with 12 bases in the middle. Germline CDR1 is ENHRY and CDR2 is SYGVKD. The length of the CDR3 is 14 residues.